This TCR beta chain was sequenced during a study of OX40 agonist ivuxolimab in advanced cancers. Enrollment shut out patients with autoimmune disease history or systemic immunosuppression. In regard to this clone: Its antigen remains unidentified.

The CDR3 sequence is 15 residues long. V was pared by 0 bases and J by 5 bases, with 12 bases between. Germline values: CDR1 WNHNN, CDR2 SYGVQD (reference sequence). Generated by immunoSEQ multiplex PCR, the TCRdb table keeps only in-frame clones and is missing some. The sample yields about 45,000 clones, roughly 82% seen once. Study observations and caveats: Among the lowest peripheral clonal expansion occurred in 0.1-3.0 mg/kg partial responders.

The clonotype originates from an adult with an advanced solid tumor such as melanoma, head and neck, liver or kidney cancer. This specimen was CD4+ or CD8+ T cells sorted from blood, taken in a trial of the OX40 agonist ivuxolimab. J is TRBJ2-3 and V is TRBV10-1, with a tentative D call TRBD2 (5 bases). The CDR3 here is CASSESPGVIDTQYF. The CDR3, as DNA: TGCGCCAGCAGTGAGTCGCCCGGGGTAATAGATACGCAGTATTTT.